The sequence of this T cell receptor (beta chain) was determined in a study of blood T cell repertoires in COVID-19. Study as a whole: From the United States, Italy and Spain came samples of acute and convalescent COVID-19. T cells, B-cell-depleted T cells, or PBMCs provided the cDNA or gDNA that served as material.

CDR3 length: 15 residues. The V end lost 1 base, the J end lost 4 bases, and 10 bases lay between the germline ends. The germline V gene has CDR1 SGHTA and CDR2 FQGTGA. Per the original methods: Estimated nucleated cell counts came from reference gene primer amplification. TCRdb's table, derived via immunoSEQ multiplex PCR, lists solely in-frame clones and lacks some. For V, J and clone size, that table is used; D and trimming come from the DNA. The data show hundreds of thousands of clones, 90% to 95% seen once. One Seattle source followed patients from active infection through their disease course. This chain uses TRBV7-3 with TRBJ2-2, with D possibly being TRBD2 (6 bases). Sequenced sample: peripheral blood. The receptor's source is a man aged 55 to 69 with COVID-19, enrolled during active disease. CDR3 region: CASSLIAGSTGELFF. CDR3 sequence (DNA): TGTGCCAGCAGCTTAATTGCGGGGTCCACCGGGGAGCTGTTTTTT.